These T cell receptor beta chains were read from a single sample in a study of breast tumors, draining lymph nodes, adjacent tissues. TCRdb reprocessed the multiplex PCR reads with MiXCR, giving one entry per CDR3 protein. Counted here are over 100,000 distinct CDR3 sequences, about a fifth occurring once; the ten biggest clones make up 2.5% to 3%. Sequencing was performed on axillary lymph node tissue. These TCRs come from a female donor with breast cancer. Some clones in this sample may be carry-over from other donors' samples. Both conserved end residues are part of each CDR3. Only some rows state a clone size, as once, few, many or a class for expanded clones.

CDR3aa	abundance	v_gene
CASSWTSGRNEQYF	many	TRBV7-2
CASSPEGQGASVQYF	many	TRBV7-2
CASSFGERAEGGSGANVLTF	-	TRBV27
CASSSRGGGNEQFF	many	TRBV27
CSARDGERATDTQYF	many	TRBV20-1
CASSIDRAESNYGYTF	few	TRBV19
CASSQSGSRTDTQYF	-	TRBV28
CASRTLGGRDEQFF	few	TRBV13
CASSFAWDSSYEQYF	many	TRBV5-8
CASSSYRLAGYNEQFF	few	TRBV6-2/TRBV6-3
CASSYSISGTGVSYEQYF	many	TRBV6-6
CASSWQGSGTGELFF	-	TRBV6-2/TRBV6-3
CASSAMGEQFF	few	TRBV28
CASSRDSLNEQFF	many	TRBV5-1
CASSLAWGRRIVRNQPQHF	-	TRBV27
CASSLKSTDTQYF	many	TRBV27
CASSAADYGELFF	many	TRBV9
CSARDPGRNQPQHF	many	TRBV20-1
CASRPRLAGVKINEQFF	many	TRBV6-6
CASSQRTGANSGANVLTF	few	TRBV3-1
CASIPPAGNTIYF	many	TRBV19
CASSREGTSGGNEQFF	many	TRBV7-2
CASSSLTSGPYEQYF	many	TRBV19
CASSQRAGEDTGELFF	many	TRBV4-2
CASSPRVGSSYNEQFF	many	TRBV6-2/TRBV6-3
CSASSLGGAGVHFEQYF	-	TRBV20-1
CAWRQDLANEKLFF	many	TRBV30
CASSDRGRGLQETQYF	-	TRBV5-6
CASSPTSGQGGSYTF	many	TRBV3-1
CASRSRDRASYNSPLHF	many	TRBV6-6
CASSLEGTSRHEQFF	many	TRBV5-5
CASSQGFQRQGYSGNTIYF	-	TRBV4-1
CATSDSSSGRRDEQFF	many	TRBV24-1
CASSTQGNGPGNTIYF	many	TRBV5-1
CASSLEGLASYEQYF	many	TRBV11-3
CASSPGVGGTDTQYF	many	TRBV7-9
CASSQDDGSGQTQYF	many	TRBV4-2
CATSDSGTSHEQFF	many	TRBV24-1
CSATLTGITDTQYF	many	TRBV20-1
CASSRTGNEQYF	-	TRBV25-1
CASTSGLAEQETQYF	-	TRBV11-2
CASSLSPTPTDTQYF	many	TRBV11-3
CSARGTSGRYNEQFF	many	TRBV20-1
CASSWDRVGKLFF	many	TRBV2
CASSGRLARATDTQYF	many	TRBV12-3/TRBV12-4
CASSLVAGLGVHEQYF	many	TRBV7-8
CAISLAGVSYEQYF	many	TRBV10-3